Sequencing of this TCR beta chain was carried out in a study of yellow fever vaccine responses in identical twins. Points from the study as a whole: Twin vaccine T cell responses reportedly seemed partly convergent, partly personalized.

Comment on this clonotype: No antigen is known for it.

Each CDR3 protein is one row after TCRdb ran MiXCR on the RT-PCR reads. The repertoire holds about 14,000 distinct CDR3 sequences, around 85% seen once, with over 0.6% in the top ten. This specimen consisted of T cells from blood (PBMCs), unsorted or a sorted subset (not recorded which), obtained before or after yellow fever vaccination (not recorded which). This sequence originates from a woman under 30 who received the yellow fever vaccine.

The CDR3 sequence: CASSSRREKDTQYF. CDR3 sequence (DNA): TGTGCCAGCAGTTCGAGACGGGAGAAGGATACGCAGTATTTT. This chain joins TRBV28 and TRBJ2-3; possibly TRBD2 for D (6 bases). The CDR3 is 14 residues long. V was clipped by 4 bases and J by 6 bases, with 14 bases between them. CDR1 and CDR2 from the germline V gene are MDHEN and SYDVKM.